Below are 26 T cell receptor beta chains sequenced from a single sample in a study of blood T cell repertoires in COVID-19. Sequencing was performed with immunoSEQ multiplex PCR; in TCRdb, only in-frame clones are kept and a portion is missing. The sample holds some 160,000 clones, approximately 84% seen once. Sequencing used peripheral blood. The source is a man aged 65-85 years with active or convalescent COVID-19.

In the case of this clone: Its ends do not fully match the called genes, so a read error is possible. CDR3 nucleotides: TGTGCCAGCAGCCCCAGACAGGGGATCTCGATTTTT. Its translation is CASSPRQGISIF. This sequence joins TRBV5-5 and TRBJ1-4; TRBD1 matches 8 bases. Germline V CDR1 and CDR2: SGHKS, YYEKEE (reference sequence). This CDR3 has 12 amino acids.

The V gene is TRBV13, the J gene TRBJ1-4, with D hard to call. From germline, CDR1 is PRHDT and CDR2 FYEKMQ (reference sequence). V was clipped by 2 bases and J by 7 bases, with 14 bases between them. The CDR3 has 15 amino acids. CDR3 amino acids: CASSLQSQAGEKLFF. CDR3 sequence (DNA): TGTGCCAGCAGCTTACAGTCCCAGGCAGGTGAAAAACTGTTTTTT. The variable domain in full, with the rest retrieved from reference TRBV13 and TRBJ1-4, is AAGVIQSPRHLIKEKRETATLKCYPIPRHDTVYWYQQGPGQDPQFLISFYEKMQSDKGSIPDRFSAQQFSDYHSELNMSSLELGDSALYFCASSLQSQAGEKLFFGSGTQLSVL.

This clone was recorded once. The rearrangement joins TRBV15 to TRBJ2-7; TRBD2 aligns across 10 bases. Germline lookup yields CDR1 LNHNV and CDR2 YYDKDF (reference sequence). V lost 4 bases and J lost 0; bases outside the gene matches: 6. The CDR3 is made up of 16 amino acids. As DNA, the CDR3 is TGTGCCACCAGCATTGGAGCGGGAGGGAGCTCCTACGAGCAGTACTTC. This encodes CATSIGAGGSSYEQYF.

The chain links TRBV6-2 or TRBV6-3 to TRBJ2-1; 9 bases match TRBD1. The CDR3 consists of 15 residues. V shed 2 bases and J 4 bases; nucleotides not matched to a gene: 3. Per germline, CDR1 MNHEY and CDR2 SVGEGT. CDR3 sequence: CASSYGGTGYNEQFF. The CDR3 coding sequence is TGTGCCAGCAGTTACGGTGGGACAGGGTACAATGAGCAGTTCTTC.

CDR3 sequence (DNA): TGCGCCAGCAGTCTAGGACTAGCGGGGGGGCCGCGCACAGATACGCAGTATTTT. Translating gives CASSLGLAGGPRTDTQYF. The rearrangement joins TRBV5-1 to TRBJ2-3; 15 nucleotides line up with TRBD2. This CDR3 has 18 residues. The junction had 8 bases not matched to a gene; V was cut back by 5 bases and J by 1 base. The germline gives CDR1 SGHRS, CDR2 YFSETQ.

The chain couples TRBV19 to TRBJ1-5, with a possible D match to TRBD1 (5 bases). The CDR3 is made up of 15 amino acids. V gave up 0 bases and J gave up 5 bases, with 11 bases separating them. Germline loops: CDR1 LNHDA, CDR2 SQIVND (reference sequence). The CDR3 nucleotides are TGTGCCAGTAGTATAGAAGGGACTCCTTATCAGCCCCAGCATTTT. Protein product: CASSIEGTPYQPQHF.

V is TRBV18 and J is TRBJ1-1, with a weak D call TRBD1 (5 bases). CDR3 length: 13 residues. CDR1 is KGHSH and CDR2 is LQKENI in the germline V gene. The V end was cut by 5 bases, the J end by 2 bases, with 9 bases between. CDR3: CASSSTGNTEAFF. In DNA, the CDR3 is TGTGCCAGCTCATCCACAGGTAACACTGAAGCTTTCTTT.

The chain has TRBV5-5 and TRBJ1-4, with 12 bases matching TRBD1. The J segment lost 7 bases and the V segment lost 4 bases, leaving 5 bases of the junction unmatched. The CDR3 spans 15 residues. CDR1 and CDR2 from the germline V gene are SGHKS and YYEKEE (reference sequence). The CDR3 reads CASSRGQGAAEKLFF. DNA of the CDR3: TGTGCCAGCAGCAGGGGACAGGGGGCCGCTGAAAAACTGTTTTTT.

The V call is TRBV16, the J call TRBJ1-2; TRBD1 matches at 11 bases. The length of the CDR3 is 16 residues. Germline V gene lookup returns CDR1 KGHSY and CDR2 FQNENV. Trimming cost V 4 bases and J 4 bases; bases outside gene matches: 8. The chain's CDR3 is CASSLKRTGGGYGYTF. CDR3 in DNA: TGTGCCAGCAGCCTCAAAAGGACAGGGGGCGGCTATGGCTACACCTTC.

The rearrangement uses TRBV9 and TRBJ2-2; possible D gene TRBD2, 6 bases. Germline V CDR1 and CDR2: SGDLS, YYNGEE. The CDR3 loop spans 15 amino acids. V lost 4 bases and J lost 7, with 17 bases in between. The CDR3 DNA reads TGTGCCAGCAGCTCGATCTCGTCTAGCGTCGGGGAGCTGTTTTTT. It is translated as CASSSISSSVGELFF.

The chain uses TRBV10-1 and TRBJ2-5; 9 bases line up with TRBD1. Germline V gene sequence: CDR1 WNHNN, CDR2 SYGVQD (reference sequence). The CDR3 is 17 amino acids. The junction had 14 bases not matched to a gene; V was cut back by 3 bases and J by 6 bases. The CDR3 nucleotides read TGCGCCAGCAGTGACCACACCGGGACAGGGAAGGGGAAGACCCAGTACTTC. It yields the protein CASSDHTGTGKGKTQYF.

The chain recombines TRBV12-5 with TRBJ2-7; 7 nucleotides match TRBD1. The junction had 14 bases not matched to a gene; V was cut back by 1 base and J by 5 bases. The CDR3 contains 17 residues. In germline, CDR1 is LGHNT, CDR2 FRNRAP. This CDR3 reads CASGLELTGSWLHEQYF. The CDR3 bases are TGTGCTAGTGGTTTGGAACTGACAGGGTCCTGGCTACACGAGCAGTACTTC.

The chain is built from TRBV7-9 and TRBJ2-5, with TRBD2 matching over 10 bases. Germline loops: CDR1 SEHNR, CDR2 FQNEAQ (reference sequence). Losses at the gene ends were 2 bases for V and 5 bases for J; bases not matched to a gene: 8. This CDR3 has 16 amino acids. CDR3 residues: CASSLFSLAGAETQYF. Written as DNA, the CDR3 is TGTGCCAGCAGCTTATTTAGTCTAGCGGGAGCTGAGACCCAGTACTTC.

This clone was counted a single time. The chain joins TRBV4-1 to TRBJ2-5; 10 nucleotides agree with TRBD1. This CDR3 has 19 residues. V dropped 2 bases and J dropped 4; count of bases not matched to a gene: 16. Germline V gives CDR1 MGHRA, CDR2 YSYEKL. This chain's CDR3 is CASSQRPGTGEKVRETQYF. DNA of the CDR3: TGCGCCAGCAGCCAACGCCCCGGGACAGGGGAGAAGGTCAGAGAGACCCAGTACTTC.

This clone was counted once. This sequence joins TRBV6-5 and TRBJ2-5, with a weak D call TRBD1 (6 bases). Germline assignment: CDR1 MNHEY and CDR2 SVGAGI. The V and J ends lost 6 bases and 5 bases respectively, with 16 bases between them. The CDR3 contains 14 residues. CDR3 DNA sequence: TGTGCCAGCAGGAGCAGGGGACCCAAGGAGACCCAGTACTTC. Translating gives CASRSRGPKETQYF.

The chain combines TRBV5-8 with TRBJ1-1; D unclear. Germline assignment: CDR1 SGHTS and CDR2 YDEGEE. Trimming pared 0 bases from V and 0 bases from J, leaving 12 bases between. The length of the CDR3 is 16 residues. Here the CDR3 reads CASSLVAGTMNTEAFF. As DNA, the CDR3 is TGTGCCAGCAGCTTGGTGGCAGGAACCATGAACACTGAAGCTTTCTTT.

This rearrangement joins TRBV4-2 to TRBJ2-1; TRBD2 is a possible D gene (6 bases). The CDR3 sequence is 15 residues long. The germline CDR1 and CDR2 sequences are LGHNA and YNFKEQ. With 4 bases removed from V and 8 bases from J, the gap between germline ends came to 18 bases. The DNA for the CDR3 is TGTGCCAGCAGCCCTCTGGGGGTCGGGAGCGATGAGCAGTTCTTC. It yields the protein CASSPLGVGSDEQFF.

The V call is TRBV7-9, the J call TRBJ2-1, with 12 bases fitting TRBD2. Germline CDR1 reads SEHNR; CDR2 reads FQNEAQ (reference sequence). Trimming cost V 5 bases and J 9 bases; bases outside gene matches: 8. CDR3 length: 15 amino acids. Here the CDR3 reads CASSPSGRARSEQFF. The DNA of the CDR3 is TGTGCCAGCAGCCCTAGCGGGAGGGCCCGTAGTGAGCAGTTCTTC.

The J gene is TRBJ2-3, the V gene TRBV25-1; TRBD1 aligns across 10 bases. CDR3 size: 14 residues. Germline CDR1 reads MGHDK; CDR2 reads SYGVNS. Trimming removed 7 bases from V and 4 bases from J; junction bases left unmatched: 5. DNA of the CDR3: TGTGCCAGCACCCCTGGGACAGGGGCAGATACGCAGTATTTT. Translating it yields CASTPGTGADTQYF.

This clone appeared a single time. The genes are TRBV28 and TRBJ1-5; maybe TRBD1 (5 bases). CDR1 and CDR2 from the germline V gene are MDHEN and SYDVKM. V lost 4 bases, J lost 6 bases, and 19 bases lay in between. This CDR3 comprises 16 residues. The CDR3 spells CASSSSGSSGVQPQHF. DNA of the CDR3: TGTGCCAGCAGTTCTTCAGGGTCCTCGGGGGTTCAGCCCCAGCATTTT.

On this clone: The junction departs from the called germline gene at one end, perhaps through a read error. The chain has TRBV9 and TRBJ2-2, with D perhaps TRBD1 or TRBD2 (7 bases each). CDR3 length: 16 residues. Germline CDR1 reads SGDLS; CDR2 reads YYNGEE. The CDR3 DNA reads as TGTGCCCGCAGCGTAGGGGGCGGGGGAAACACCGGGGAGCTGTTTTTT. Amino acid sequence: CARSVGGGGNTGELFF.

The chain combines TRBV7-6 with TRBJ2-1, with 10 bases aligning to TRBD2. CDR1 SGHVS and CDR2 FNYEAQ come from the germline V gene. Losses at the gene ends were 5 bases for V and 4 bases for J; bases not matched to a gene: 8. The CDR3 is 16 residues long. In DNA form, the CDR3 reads TGTGCCAGCAGCCGCGCCCTTAGCGGGGGGTACAATGAGCAGTTCTTC. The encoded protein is CASSRALSGGYNEQFF.

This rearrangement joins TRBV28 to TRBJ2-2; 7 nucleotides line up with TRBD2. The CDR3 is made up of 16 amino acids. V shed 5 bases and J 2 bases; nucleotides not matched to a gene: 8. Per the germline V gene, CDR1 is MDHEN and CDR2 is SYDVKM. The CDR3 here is CASSLSGTINTGELFF. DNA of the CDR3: TGTGCCAGCAGTCTCAGCGGGACCATCAACACCGGGGAGCTGTTTTTT.

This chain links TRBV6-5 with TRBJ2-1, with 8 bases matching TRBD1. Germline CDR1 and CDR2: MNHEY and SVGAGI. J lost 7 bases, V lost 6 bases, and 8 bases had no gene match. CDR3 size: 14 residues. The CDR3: CASSERTGRNEQFF. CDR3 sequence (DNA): TGTGCCAGCAGCGAGCGGACAGGGCGGAATGAGCAGTTCTTC.

The CDR3 DNA is TGTGCCAGCAGCCGGGAGGGGGGTTCCTCCTACGAGCAGTACTTC. Its translation: CASSREGGSSYEQYF. This sequence joins TRBV2 and TRBJ2-7; 8 nucleotides match TRBD2. Germline V CDR1 and CDR2: SNHLY, FYNNEI. V shed 6 bases and J 0 bases; nucleotides not matched to a gene: 7. There are 15 residues in the CDR3.

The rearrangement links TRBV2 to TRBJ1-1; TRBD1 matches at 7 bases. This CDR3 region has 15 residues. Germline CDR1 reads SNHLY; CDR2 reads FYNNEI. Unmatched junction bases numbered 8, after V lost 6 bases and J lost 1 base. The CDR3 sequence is CASSHQQGPNTEAFF. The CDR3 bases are TGTGCCAGCAGCCACCAACAGGGGCCGAACACTGAAGCTTTCTTT.